This is a list of T cell receptor beta chains from one sample in a study of shared clonotypes between healthy human individuals. Measured with immunoSEQ multiplex PCR; TCRdb has only the in-frame clones, and not every one. The table lists around 980,000 clones, more than 75% of them singletons. The material sequenced was memory CD4+ T cells from PBMCs. The receptors derive from a man between 18 and 35 years old in good health. Some clones in this sample may be carry-over from other donors' samples. The conserved cysteine and the conserved F or W are not part of the CDR3 here.

TRBJ2-7 TRBV20-1 RLAREDEQY
TRBJ1-1 TRBV27 ASSSPSLTGGTEAF
TRBJ2-7 TRBV4-3 ASSQEGRQGSYEQY
TRBJ2-3 TRBV5-4 ASSLAAGVADTQY
TRBJ2-5 TRBV25-1 ASSVASGRWEQY
TRBJ2-1 TRBV11-2 ASSGSSGDEREQF
TRBJ2-3 TRBV5-6 ASSLIAGDTQY
TRBJ1-3 TRBV27 ASSLSPPGAGSGNTIY
TRBJ2-3 TRBV28 ASRSTSPTDTQY
TRBJ1-1 TRBV14 ASRRRGNTEAF
TRBJ1-5 TRBV6-1 ASRAGSSNQPQH
TRBJ2-3 TRBV7-2 ASSARGSGPRTDTQY
TRBJ2-7 TRBV18 ASSPPGLAGGSKEQY
TRBJ2-3 TRBV7-8 ASTPTRYTDTQY
TRBJ2-7 TRBV18 ASRKGVGGLYEQY
TRBJ2-7 TRBV5-1 ASSEQASYEQY
TRBJ1-2 TRBV7-9 ASSPGQAYYGYT
TRBJ2-3 TRBV7-2 ASSLGLAGLTDTQY
TRBJ2-7 TRBV6-6 ASSPRTAVVEQY
TRBJ1-3 TRBV5-4 ASSLKGMDTIY
TRBJ2-1 TRBV7-3 ASSLLGLAGSNEQF
TRBJ1-2 TRBV5-5 ASSLDLIGYT
TRBJ2-7 TRBV28 ASSPSRGRRTYYEQY